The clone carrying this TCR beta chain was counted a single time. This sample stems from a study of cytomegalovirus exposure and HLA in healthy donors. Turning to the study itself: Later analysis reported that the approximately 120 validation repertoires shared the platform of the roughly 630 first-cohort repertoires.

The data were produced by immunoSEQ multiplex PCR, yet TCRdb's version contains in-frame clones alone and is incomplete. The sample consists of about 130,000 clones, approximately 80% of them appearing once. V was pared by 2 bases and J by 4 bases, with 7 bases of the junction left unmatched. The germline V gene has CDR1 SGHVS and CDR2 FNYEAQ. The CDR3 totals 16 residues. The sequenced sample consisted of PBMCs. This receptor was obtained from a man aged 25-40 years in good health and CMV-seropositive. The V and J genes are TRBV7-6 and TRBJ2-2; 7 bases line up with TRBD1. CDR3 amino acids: CASSLRRTGGTGELFF. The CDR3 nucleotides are TGTGCCAGCAGCTTACGACGGACAGGCGGCACCGGGGAGCTGTTTTTT. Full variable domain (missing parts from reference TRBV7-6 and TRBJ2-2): GAGVSQSPRYKVTKRGQDVALRCDPISGHVSLYWYRQALGQGPEFLTYFNYEAQQDKSGLPNDRFSAERPEGSISTLTIQRTEQRDSAMYRCASSLRRTGGTGELFFGEGSRLTVL.